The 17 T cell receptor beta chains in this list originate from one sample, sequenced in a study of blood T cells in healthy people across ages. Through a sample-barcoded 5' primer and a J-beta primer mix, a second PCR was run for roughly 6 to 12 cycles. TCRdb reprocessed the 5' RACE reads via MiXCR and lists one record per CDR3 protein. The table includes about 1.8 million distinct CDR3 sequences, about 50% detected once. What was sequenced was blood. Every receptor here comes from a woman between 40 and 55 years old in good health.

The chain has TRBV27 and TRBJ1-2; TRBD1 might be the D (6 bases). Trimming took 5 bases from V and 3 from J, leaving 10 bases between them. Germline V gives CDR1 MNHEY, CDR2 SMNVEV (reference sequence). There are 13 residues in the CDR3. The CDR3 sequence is CASSGRQDYGYTF. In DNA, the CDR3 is TGTGCCAGCAGTGGACGACAGGACTATGGCTACACCTTC.

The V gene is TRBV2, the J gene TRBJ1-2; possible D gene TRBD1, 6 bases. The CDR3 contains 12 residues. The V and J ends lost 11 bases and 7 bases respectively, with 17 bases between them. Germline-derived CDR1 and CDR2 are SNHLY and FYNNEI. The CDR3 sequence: CARQSGAGGYTF. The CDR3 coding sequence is TGTGCCCGACAGTCAGGGGCGGGTGGCTACACCTTC.

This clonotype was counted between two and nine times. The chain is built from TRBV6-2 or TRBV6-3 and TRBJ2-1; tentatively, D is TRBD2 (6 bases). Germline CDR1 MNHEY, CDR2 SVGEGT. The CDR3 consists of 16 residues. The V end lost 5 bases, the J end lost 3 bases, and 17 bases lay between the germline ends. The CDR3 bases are TGTGCCAGCAGTAGAAACGTAGGGACTGACTACAATGAGCAGTTCTTC. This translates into CASSRNVGTDYNEQFF.

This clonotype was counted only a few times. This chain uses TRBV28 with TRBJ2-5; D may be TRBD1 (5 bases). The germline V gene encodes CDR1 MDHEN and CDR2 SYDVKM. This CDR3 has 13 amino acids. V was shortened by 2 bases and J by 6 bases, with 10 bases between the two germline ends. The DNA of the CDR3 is TGTGCCAGCAGTTTACAGGGTAGGAAGACCCAGTACTTC. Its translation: CASSLQGRKTQYF.

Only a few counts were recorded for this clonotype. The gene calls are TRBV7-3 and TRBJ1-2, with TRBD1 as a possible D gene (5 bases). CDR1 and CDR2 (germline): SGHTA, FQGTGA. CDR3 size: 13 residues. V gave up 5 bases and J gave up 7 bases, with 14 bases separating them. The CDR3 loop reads CASSPGGGSGYTF. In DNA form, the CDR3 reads TGTGCCAGCAGCCCCGGGGGGGGGTCTGGCTACACCTTC.

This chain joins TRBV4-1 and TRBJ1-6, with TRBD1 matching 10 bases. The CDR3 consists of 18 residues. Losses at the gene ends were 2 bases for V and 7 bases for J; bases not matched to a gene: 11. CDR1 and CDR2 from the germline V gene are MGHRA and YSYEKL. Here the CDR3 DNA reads TGCGCCAGCAGCCAACTTCGACAGGGGGCTATGGGGAATTCACCCCTCCACTTT. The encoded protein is CASSQLRQGAMGNSPLHF.

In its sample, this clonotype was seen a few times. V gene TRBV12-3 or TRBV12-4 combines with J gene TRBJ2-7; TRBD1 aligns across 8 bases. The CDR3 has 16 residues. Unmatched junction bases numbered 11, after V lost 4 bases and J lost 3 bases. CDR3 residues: CASSSYPSTGVYEQYF. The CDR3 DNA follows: TGTGCCAGCAGTTCTTATCCCTCGACAGGGGTCTACGAGCAGTACTTC.

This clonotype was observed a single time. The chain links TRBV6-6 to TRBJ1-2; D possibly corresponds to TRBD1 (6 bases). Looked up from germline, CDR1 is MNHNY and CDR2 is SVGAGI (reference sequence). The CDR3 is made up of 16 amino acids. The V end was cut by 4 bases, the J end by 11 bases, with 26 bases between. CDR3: CASSSPTRDIRDAYTF. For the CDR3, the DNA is TGTGCCAGCAGTTCCCCAACCCGGGACATCCGGGATGCTTACACCTTC.

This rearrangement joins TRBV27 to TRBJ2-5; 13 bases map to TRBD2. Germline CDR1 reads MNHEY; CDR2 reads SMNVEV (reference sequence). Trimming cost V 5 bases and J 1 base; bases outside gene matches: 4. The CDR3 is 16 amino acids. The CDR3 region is CASSPGLAGFQETQYF. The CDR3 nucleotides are TGTGCCAGCAGTCCGGGACTAGCGGGGTTCCAAGAGACCCAGTACTTC.

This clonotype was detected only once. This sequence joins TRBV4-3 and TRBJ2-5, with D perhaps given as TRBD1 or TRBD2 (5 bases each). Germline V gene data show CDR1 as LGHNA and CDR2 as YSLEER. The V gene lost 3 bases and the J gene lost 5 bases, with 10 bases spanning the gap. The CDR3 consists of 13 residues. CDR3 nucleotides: TGCGCCAGCAGCCACGGGACGTCTGAGACCCAGTACTTC. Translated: CASSHGTSETQYF.

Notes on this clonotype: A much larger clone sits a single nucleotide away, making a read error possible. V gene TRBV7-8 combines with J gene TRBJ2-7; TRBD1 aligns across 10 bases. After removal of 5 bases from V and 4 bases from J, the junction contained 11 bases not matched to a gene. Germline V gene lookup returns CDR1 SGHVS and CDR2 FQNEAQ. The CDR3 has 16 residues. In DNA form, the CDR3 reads TGTGCCAGCAGCCGCTCTATGGGACAGGGGACATACGAGCAGTACTTC. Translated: CASSRSMGQGTYEQYF.

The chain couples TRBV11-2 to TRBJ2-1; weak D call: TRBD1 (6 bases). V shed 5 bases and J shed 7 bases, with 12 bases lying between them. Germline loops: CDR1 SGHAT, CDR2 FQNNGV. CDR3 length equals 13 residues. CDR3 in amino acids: CASSIQGWNEQFF. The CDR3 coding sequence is TGTGCCAGCAGCATACAGGGTTGGAATGAGCAGTTCTTC.

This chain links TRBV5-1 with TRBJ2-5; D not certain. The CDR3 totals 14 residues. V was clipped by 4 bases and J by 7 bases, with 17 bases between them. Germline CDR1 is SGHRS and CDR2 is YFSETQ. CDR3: CASSENTVSSTQYF. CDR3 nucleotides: TGCGCCAGCAGCGAAAATACGGTGTCCTCGACCCAGTACTTC. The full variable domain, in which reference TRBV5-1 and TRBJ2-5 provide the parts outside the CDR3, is KAGVTQTPRYLIKTRGQQVTLSCSPISGHRSVSWYQQTPGQGLQFLFEYFSETQRNKGNFPGRFSGRQFSNSRSEMNVSTLELGDSALYLCASSENTVSSTQYFGPGTRLLVL.

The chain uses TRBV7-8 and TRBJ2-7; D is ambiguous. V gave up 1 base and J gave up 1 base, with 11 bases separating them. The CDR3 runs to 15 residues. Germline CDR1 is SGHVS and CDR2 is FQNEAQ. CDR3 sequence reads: CASSLGPGFSYEQYF. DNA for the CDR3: TGTGCCAGCAGCTTAGGCCCCGGCTTTTCCTACGAGCAGTACTTC.

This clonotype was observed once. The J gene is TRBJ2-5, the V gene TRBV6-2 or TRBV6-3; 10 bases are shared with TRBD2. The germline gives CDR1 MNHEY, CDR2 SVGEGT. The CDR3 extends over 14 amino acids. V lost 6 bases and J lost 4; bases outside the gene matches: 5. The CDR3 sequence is CASSERGGRETQYF. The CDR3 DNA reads TGTGCCAGCAGCGAGCGGGGGGGCCGAGAGACCCAGTACTTC.

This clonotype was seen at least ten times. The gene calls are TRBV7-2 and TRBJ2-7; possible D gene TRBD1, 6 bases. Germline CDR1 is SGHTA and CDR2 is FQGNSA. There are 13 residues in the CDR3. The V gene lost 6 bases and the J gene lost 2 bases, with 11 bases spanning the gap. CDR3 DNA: TGTGCCAGCAGGATACAGGGCGCCTACGAGCAGTACTTC. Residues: CASRIQGAYEQYF.

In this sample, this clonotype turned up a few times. DNA for the CDR3: TGTGCCAGCAGCCTCAATACAGTAAAGAGCAGAGAGACCCAGTACTTC. Its protein is CASSLNTVKSRETQYF. This chain links TRBV7-2 with TRBJ2-5; no reliable D call. Germline-derived CDR1 and CDR2 are SGHTA and FQGNSA. Deletions cut 5 bases from V and 4 bases from J, with 20 bases between. CDR3 length equals 16 residues. The variable domain in full, with the rest retrieved from reference TRBV7-2 and TRBJ2-5, is GAGVSQSPSNKVTEKGKDVELRCDPISGHTALYWYRQSLGQGLEFLIYFQGNSAPDKSGLPSDRFSAERTGGSVSTLTIQRTQQEDSAVYLCASSLNTVKSRETQYFGPGTRLLVL.